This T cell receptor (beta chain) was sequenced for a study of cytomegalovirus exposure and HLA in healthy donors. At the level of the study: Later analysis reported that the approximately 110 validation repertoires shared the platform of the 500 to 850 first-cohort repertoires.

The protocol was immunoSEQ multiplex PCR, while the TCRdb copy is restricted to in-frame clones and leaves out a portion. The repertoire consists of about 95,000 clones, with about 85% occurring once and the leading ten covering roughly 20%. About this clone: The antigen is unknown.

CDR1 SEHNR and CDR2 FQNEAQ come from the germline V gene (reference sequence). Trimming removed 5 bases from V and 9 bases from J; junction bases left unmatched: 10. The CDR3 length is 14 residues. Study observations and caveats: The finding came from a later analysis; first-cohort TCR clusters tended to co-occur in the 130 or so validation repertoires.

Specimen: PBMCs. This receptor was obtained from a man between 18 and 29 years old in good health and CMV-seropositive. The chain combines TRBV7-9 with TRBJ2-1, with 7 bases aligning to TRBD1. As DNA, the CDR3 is TGTGCCAGCAGCCCACCCCTTGGGGACAGTGAGCAGTTCTTC. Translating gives CASSPPLGDSEQFF. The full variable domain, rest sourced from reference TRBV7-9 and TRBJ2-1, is DTGVSQNPRHKITKRGQNVTFRCDPISEHNRLYWYRQTLGQGPEFLTYFQNEAQLEKSRLLSDRFSAERPKGSFSTLEIQRTEQGDSAMYLCASSPPLGDSEQFFGPGTRLTVL.